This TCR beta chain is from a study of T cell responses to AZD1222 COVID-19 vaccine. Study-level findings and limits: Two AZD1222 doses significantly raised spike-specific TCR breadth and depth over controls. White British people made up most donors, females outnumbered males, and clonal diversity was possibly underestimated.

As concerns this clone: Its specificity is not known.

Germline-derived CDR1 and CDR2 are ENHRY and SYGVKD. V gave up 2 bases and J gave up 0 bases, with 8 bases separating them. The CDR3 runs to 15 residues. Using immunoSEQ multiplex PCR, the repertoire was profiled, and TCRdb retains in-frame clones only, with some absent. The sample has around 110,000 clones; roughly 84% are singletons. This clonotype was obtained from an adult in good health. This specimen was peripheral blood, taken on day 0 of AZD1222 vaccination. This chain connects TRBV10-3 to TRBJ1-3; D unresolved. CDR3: CAISEGPISGNTIYF. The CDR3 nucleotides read TGTGCCATCAGTGAGGGACCGATCTCTGGAAACACCATATATTTT.